The rows below give T cell receptor beta chains drawn from one sample of a study of blood T cell repertoires in COVID-19. The method was immunoSEQ multiplex PCR; TCRdb's version includes in-frame clones alone and lacks a portion of them. The data hold some 54,000 clones, with more than 90% observed a single time. The sequenced material came from peripheral blood. The receptors originated from a man between 60 and 70 years old with acute or convalescent COVID-19. The CDR3 runs from the conserved cysteine through the conserved F or W. Fields, in order: clone size, J gene, D gene, V gene, CDR3 DNA, CDR3 protein. The D gene is left open where the match is weak. The size field is filled for only some rows; it gives once, few, many or a size class.

size: NA
J: TRBJ2-1
D: NA
V: TRBV7-6
DNA: TGTGCCAGCAGCTTAGGAGCGCAGCTTAACAATGAGCAGTTCTTC
CDR3: CASSLGAQLNNEQFF

size: NA
J: TRBJ1-4
D: NA
V: TRBV7-8
DNA: TGTGCCAGCAGCTTGGCTTCAACTAATGAAAAACTGTTTTTT
CDR3: CASSLASTNEKLFF

size: NA
J: TRBJ2-7
D: TRBD1
V: TRBV28
DNA: TGTGCCAGCAGTGGTCCACGAGGGGACAGGGAGGACGAGCAGTACTTC
CDR3: CASSGPRGDREDEQYF

size: NA
J: TRBJ2-2
D: TRBD1
V: TRBV7-2
DNA: TGTGCCAGCAGCGCGGACAGGGTTCAGACCGGGGAGCTGTTTTTT
CDR3: CASSADRVQTGELFF

size: NA
J: TRBJ1-6
D: NA
V: TRBV28
DNA: TGTGCCACCGAAAAACGGGGGGGTAATTCACCCCTCCACTTT
CDR3: CATEKRGGNSPLHF

size: NA
J: TRBJ2-2
D: NA
V: TRBV28
DNA: TGTGCCAGCAGTGGCAGGGTTGACACCGGGGAGCTGTTTTTT
CDR3: CASSGRVDTGELFF

size: NA
J: TRBJ2-7
D: NA
V: TRBV11-2
DNA: TGTGCCAGCAGCCCCCATCCCTACGAGCAGTACTTC
CDR3: CASSPHPYEQYF

size: NA
J: TRBJ2-7
D: TRBD1
V: TRBV14
DNA: TGTGCCAGCAGCCAAATGGGACAGGGGAGGTCCTACGAGCAGTACTTC
CDR3: CASSQMGQGRSYEQYF

size: NA
J: TRBJ2-5
D: NA
V: TRBV7-2
DNA: TGTGCCAGCAGCCCCCTTGGAGGGGAGACCCAGTACTTC
CDR3: CASSPLGGETQYF

size: few
J: TRBJ2-1
D: NA
V: TRBV24-1
DNA: TGTGCCACCCAAAAAATAAATCAGGGTGTCTTTGAGAGATACAATGAGCAGTTCTTC
CDR3: CATQKINQGVFERYNEQFF

size: NA
J: TRBJ2-1
D: TRBD2
V: TRBV28
DNA: TGTGCCAGCAGTTCCGGGAGGGGCCCCGTCCGTGAGCAGTTCTTC
CDR3: CASSSGRGPVREQFF

size: NA
J: TRBJ2-5
D: TRBD1
V: TRBV2
DNA: TGTGCCAGCAGTGAATGGCCCGACAGGGGACTGGCAAAGGAGACCCAGTACTTC
CDR3: CASSEWPDRGLAKETQYF

size: NA
J: TRBJ1-1
D: NA
V: TRBV9
DNA: TGTGCCAGCAGCGTAGGGTCGGACAGACTAGCAGGTGAAGCTTTCTTT
CDR3: CASSVGSDRLAGEAFF

size: NA
J: TRBJ2-7
D: NA
V: TRBV5-1
DNA: TGCGCCAGCAGCTTGGGCCCTTCGAACGGGAGAGTATACGAGCAGTACTTC
CDR3: CASSLGPSNGRVYEQYF

size: NA
J: TRBJ1-1
D: NA
V: TRBV9
DNA: TGTGCCAGCAGCGTCGGACAGAGATACACTGAAGCTTTCTTT
CDR3: CASSVGQRYTEAFF

size: NA
J: TRBJ2-5
D: TRBD2
V: TRBV6-6
DNA: TGTGCCAGCAGTCTGCGGACTAGCGGGAGCGGGGAGACCCAGTACTTC
CDR3: CASSLRTSGSGETQYF

size: NA
J: TRBJ1-3
D: NA
V: TRBV27
DNA: TGTGCCAGCAGATTGAGCTCTGGAAACACCATATATTTT
CDR3: CASRLSSGNTIYF

size: NA
J: TRBJ2-7
D: TRBD1
V: TRBV13
DNA: TGTGCCAGCAGCTTAGCGGGACAGGGAATCTCCTACGAGCAGTACTTC
CDR3: CASSLAGQGISYEQYF

size: NA
J: TRBJ2-3
D: NA
V: TRBV28
DNA: TGTGCCACCCATAGCCGCTTCACAGATACGCAGTATTTT
CDR3: CATHSRFTDTQYF

size: NA
J: TRBJ2-3
D: TRBD2
V: TRBV4-2
DNA: TGTGCCAGCAGCCAAGTTTTTCCGGGACTAGCAGTGGATACGCAGTATTTT
CDR3: CASSQVFPGLAVDTQYF

size: NA
J: TRBJ2-2
D: NA
V: TRBV9
DNA: TGTGCCAGCAGCGCCCTCTCGCACCCCGGGGCCGGGGAGCTGTTTTTT
CDR3: CASSALSHPGAGELFF

size: few
J: TRBJ2-7
D: TRBD2
V: TRBV4-1
DNA: TGCGCCAGCAGCCAAGCCTTAGCGGGAGGTTCCTACGAGCAGTACTTC
CDR3: CASSQALAGGSYEQYF